The clone carrying this TCR beta chain was observed a few times. This sample stems from a study of blood T cells in healthy people across ages. The authors ran a second PCR of about 7 to 11 cycles using a sample-barcoded 5' primer and a J-beta primer mix. Each CDR3 protein gets one entry after TCRdb re-called the 5' RACE reads with MiXCR. The sample includes about 570,000 distinct CDR3 sequences, 25% to 35% seen only once; the top ten take 3.6%. The CDR3 has 15 residues. Per germline, CDR1 SQVTM and CDR2 ANQGSEA. V lost 6 bases to trimming and J lost 2 bases; unmatched junction nucleotides: 7. These data also formed part of another study, on T cells of mothers and their children. That investigation notes: The authors identified no persistent microchimeric T cell clones.

Sequencing was done on a sample of blood. The receptor comes from a boy between 2 and 15 years old in good health. The J gene is TRBJ2-3, the V gene TRBV29-1; 11 bases agree with TRBD2. The CDR3 coding sequence is TGCAGCGTGGGGACTAGCGGTTTGTTCACAGATACGCAGTATTTT. Translating it yields CSVGTSGLFTDTQYF.